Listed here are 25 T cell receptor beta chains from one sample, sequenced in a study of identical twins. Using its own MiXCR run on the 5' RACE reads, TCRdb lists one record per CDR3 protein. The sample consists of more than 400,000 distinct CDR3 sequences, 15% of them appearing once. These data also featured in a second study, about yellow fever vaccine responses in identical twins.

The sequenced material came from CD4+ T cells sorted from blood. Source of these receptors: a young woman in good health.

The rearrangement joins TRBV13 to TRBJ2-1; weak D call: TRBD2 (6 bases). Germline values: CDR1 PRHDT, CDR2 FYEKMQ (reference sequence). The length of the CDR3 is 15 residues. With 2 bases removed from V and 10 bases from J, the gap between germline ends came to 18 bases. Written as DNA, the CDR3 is TGTGCCAGCAGCTTAAACGGGGACTTGAGGGTAGAGCAGTTCTTC. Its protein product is CASSLNGDLRVEQFF.

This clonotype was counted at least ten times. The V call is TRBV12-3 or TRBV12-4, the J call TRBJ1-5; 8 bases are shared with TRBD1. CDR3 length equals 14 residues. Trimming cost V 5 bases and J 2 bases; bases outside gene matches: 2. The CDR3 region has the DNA TGTGCCAGCAGTGACAGGGGTGGCAATCAGCCCCAGCATTTT. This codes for CASSDRGGNQPQHF.

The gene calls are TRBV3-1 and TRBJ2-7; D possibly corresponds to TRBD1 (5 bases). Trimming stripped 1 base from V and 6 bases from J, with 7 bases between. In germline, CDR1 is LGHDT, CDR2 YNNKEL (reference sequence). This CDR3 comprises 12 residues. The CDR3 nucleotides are TGTGCCAGCAGCCAAGTAGACAGCGAGCAGTACTTC. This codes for CASSQVDSEQYF.

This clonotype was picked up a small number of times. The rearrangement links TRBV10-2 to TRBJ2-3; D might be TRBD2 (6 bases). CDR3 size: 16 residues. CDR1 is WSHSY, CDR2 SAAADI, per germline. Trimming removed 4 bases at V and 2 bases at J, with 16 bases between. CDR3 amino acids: CASSGKRAGPTDTQYF. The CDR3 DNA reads TGCGCCAGCAGTGGTAAGCGGGCTGGCCCCACAGATACGCAGTATTTT.

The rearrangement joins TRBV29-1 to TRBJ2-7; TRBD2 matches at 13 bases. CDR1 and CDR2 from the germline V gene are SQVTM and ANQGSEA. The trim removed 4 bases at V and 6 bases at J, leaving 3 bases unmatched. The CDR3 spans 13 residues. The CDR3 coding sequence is TGCAGCGTTGTACTAGCGGGGGGGCGCGAGCAGTACGTC. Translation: CSVVLAGGREQYV.

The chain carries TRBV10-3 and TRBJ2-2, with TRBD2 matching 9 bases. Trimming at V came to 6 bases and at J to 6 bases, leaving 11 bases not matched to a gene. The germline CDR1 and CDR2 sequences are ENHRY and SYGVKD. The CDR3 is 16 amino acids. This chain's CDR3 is CAISYGVAGVSGELFF. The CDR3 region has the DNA TGTGCCATCAGCTATGGGGTAGCGGGAGTGTCCGGGGAGCTGTTTTTT.

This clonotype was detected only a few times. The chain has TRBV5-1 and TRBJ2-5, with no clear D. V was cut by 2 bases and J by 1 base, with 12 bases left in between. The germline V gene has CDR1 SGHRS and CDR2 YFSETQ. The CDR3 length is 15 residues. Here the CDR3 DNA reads TGCGCCAGCAGCTTAGACTCAGGTAGCCAAGAGACCCAGTACTTC. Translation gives CASSLDSGSQETQYF.

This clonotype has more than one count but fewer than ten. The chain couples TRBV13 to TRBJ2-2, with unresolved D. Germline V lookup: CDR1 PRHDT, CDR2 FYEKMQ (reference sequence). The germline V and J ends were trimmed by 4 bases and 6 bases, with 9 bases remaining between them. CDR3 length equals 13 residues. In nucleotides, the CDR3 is TGTGCCAGCAGCTCTGTTTACCCCGGGGAGCTGTTTTTT. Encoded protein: CASSSVYPGELFF. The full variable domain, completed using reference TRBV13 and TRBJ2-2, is AAGVIQSPRHLIKEKRETATLKCYPIPRHDTVYWYQQGPGQDPQFLISFYEKMQSDKGSIPDRFSAQQFSDYHSELNMSSLELGDSALYFCASSSVYPGELFFGEGSRLTVL.

The CDR3 loop is CASSSLPLAGAGNEQFF. The CDR3 DNA is TGCGCCAGCAGCTCGCTTCCCCTAGCGGGAGCGGGTAATGAGCAGTTCTTC. The rearrangement joins TRBV5-1 to TRBJ2-1; 10 bases line up with TRBD2. The V and J ends lost 3 bases and 7 bases, in that order; junction bases with no gene match: 13. CDR3 length: 17 amino acids. Germline CDR1 is SGHRS and CDR2 is YFSETQ.

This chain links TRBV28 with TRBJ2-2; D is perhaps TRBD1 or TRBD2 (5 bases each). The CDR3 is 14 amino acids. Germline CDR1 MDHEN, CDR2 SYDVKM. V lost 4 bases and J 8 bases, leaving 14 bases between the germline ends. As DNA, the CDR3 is TGTGCCAGCAGTTCGGGGACGTTGGGGGGGGAGCTGTTTTTT. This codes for CASSSGTLGGELFF.

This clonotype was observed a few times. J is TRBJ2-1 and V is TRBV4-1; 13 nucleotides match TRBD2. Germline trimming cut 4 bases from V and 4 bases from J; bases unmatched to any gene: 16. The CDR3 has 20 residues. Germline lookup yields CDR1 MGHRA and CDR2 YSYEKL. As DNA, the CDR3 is TGCGCCAGCAGCCTCCGTTCGACAGGGACTAGCGGGGACAAGTACAATGAGCAGTTCTTC. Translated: CASSLRSTGTSGDKYNEQFF.

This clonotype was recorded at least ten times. The CDR3 DNA reads as TGCGCCAGCAGAGCCAAGTTCACCTATGAGCAGTTCTTC. Translating gives CASRAKFTYEQFF. The chain has TRBV4-1 and TRBJ2-1; D unclear. Looked up from germline, CDR1 is MGHRA and CDR2 is YSYEKL. CDR3 length: 13 amino acids. Trimming took 6 bases from V and 8 from J, leaving 14 bases between them.

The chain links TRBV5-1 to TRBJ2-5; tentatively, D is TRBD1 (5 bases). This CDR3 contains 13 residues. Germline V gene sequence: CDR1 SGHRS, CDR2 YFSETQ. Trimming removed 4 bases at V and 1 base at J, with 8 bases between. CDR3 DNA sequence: TGCGCCAGCAGCGCGACAGTCCAAGAGACCCAGTACTTC. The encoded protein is CASSATVQETQYF.

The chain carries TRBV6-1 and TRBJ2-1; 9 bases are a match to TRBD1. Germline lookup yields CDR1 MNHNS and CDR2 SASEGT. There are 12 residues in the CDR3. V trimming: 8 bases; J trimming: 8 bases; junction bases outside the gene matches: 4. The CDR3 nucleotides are TGTGCCAGCCGACAGGGGGTCTATGAGCAGTTCTTC. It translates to CASRQGVYEQFF.

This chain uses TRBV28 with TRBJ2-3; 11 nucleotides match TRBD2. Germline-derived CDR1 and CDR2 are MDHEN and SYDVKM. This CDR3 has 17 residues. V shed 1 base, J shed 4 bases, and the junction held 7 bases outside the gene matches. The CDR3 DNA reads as TGTGCCAGCAGTTTATTAGTAGCGGGAGGGCGGGCAGATACGCAGTATTTT. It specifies CASSLLVAGGRADTQYF.

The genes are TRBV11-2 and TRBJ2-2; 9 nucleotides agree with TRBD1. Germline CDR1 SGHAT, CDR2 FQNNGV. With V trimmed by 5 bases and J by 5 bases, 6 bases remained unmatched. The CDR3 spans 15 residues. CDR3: CASSRGTGSTGELFF. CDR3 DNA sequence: TGTGCCAGCAGCCGCGGGACAGGGTCAACCGGGGAGCTGTTTTTT.

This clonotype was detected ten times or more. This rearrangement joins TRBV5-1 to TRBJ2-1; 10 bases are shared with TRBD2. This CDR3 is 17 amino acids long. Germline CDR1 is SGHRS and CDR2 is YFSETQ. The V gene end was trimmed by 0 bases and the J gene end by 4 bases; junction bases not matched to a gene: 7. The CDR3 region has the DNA TGCGCCAGCAGCTTGGGAGCGGGAGGGCCAACGTACAATGAGCAGTTCTTC. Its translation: CASSLGAGGPTYNEQFF.

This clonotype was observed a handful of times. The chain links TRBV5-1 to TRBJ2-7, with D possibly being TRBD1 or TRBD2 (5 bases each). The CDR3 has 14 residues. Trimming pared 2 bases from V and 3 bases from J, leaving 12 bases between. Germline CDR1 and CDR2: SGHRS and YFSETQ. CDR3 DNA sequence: TGCGCCAGCAGCTTCCGGGGACCAAACTACGAGCAGTACTTC. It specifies CASSFRGPNYEQYF.

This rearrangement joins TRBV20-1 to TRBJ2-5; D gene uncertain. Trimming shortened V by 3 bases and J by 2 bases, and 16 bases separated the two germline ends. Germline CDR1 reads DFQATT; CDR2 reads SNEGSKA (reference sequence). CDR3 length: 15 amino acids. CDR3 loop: CSASPQGRVQETQYF. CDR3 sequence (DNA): TGCAGTGCTAGCCCACAAGGACGGGTACAAGAGACCCAGTACTTC.

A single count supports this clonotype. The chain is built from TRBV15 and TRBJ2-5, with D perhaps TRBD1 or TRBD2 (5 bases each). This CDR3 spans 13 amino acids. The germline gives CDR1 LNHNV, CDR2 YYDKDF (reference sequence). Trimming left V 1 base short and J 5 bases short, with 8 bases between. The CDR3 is CATSRGGGETQYF. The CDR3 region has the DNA TGTGCCACCAGCAGAGGGGGCGGGGAGACCCAGTACTTC.

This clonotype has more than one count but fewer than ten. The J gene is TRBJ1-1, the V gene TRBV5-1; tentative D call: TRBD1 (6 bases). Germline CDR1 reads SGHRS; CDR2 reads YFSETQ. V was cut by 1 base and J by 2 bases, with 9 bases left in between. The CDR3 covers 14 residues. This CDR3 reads CASSLTQGNTEAFF. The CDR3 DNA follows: TGCGCCAGCAGCTTGACACAGGGTAACACTGAAGCTTTCTTT. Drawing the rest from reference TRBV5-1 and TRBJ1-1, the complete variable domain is KAGVTQTPRYLIKTRGQQVTLSCSPISGHRSVSWYQQTPGQGLQFLFEYFSETQRNKGNFPGRFSGRQFSNSRSEMNVSTLELGDSALYLCASSLTQGNTEAFFGQGTRLTVV.

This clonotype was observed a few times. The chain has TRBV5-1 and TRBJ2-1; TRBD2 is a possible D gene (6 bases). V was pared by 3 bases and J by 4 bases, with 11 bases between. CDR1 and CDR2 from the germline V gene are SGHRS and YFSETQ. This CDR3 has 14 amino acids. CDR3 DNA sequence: TGCGCCAGCAGCTCCCACCGGGAGTACAATGAGCAGTTCTTC. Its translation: CASSSHREYNEQFF.

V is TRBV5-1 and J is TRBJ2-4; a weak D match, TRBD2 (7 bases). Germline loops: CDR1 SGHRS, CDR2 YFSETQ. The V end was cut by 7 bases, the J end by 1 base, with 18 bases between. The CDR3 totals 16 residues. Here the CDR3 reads CASPSRGGCAKNIQYF. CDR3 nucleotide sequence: TGCGCCAGCCCGTCGAGGGGGGGTTGTGCCAAAAACATTCAGTACTTC. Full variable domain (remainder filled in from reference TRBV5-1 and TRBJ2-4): KAGVTQTPRYLIKTRGQQVTLSCSPISGHRSVSWYQQTPGQGLQFLFEYFSETQRNKGNFPGRFSGRQFSNSRSEMNVSTLELGDSALYLCASPSRGGCAKNIQYFGAGTRLSVL.

The CDR3 sequence is CASSQLPGGLSYNEQFF. The CDR3 region has the DNA TGCGCCAGCAGCCAACTGCCCGGGGGGCTCTCCTACAATGAGCAGTTCTTC. V is TRBV4-1 and J is TRBJ2-1, with D maybe TRBD2 (7 bases). Germline loops: CDR1 MGHRA, CDR2 YSYEKL. Between the trimmed V and J ends, which lost 2 bases and 0 bases, there was a span of 14 bases. This CDR3 region has 17 residues.

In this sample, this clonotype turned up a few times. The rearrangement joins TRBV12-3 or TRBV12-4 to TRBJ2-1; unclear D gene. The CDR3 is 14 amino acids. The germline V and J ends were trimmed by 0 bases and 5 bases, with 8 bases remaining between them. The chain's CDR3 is CASSLAVRNNEQFF. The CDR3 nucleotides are TGTGCCAGCAGTTTAGCCGTAAGGAACAATGAGCAGTTCTTC.